The 6 T cell receptor beta chains in this list originate from one sample, sequenced in a study of shared clonotypes between healthy human individuals. Generated by immunoSEQ multiplex PCR, the TCRdb table keeps only in-frame clones and is missing some. Of about 2 million clones listed, 85% to 95% are singletons. Naive-designated CD8 cells lacked CD45RO, were positively enriched for CCR7, and omitted terminally differentiated effector memory CD45RA+ cells. What was sequenced was naive CD8+ T cells sorted from blood. These receptors were obtained from a man aged 18 to 30 in good health.

The chain carries TRBV2 and TRBJ1-1; no firm D call. The CDR3 is made up of 11 amino acids. The germline V gene has CDR1 SNHLY and CDR2 FYNNEI. V was pared by 6 bases and J by 10 bases, with 12 bases between. CDR3: CASSARRGAFF. The CDR3, as DNA: TGTGCCAGCAGCGCCCGGCGCGGAGCTTTCTTT.

J is TRBJ2-5 and V is TRBV7-9; TRBD1 or TRBD2 may be the D gene (5 bases each). Trimming took off 3 bases at V and 4 bases at J, with 12 bases between the two ends. CDR3 length equals 14 residues. Germline V gene lookup returns CDR1 SEHNR and CDR2 FQNEAQ (reference sequence). CDR3 nucleotides: TGTGCCAGCAGCTTTGCGAGGGGCACAGAGACCCAGTACTTC. The encoded protein is CASSFARGTETQYF.

This sequence joins TRBV13 and TRBJ1-2; D is ambiguous. CDR3 length: 15 amino acids. The germline V gene encodes CDR1 PRHDT and CDR2 FYEKMQ (reference sequence). V lost 0 bases and J 6 bases, leaving 14 bases between the germline ends. In DNA form, the CDR3 reads TGTGCCAGCAGCTTAGGCCGTGCCGACGGTGATGGCTACACCTTC. It specifies CASSLGRADGDGYTF.

A remark on this clone: Other DNA variants within this sample encode the same CDR3. The chain combines TRBV4-1 with TRBJ2-7, with TRBD1 matching 8 bases. This CDR3 is 13 amino acids long. The V gene end was trimmed by 5 bases and the J gene end by 3 bases; junction bases not matched to a gene: 3. Germline CDR1 is MGHRA and CDR2 is YSYEKL. The CDR3 protein is CASSSDRDYEQYF. In nucleotides, the CDR3 is TGCGCCAGCAGCTCGGACAGGGACTACGAGCAGTACTTC.

In the case of this clone: At the DNA level, this CDR3 is encoded by other sequences in the same sample as well. This rearrangement joins TRBV6-5 to TRBJ2-7; 11 bases match TRBD2. The length of the CDR3 is 15 residues. Germline V gives CDR1 MNHEY, CDR2 SVGAGI. V gave up 3 bases and J gave up 2 bases; unmatched junction bases: 3. The CDR3 bases are TGTGCCAGCAGTTATGGGACTAGCGGTACCTACGAGCAGTACTTC. Encoded protein: CASSYGTSGTYEQYF.

The rearrangement joins TRBV29-1 to TRBJ1-1; no firm D call. In germline, CDR1 is SQVTM, CDR2 ANQGSEA. CDR3 size: 12 residues. Trimming removed 2 bases at V and 3 bases at J, with 7 bases between. CDR3 sequence (DNA): TGCAGCGTTGAATTGACGGACACTGAAGCTTTCTTT. Amino acid sequence: CSVELTDTEAFF.